These 25 T cell receptor beta chains were sequenced from one sample in a study of T cells in Graves' hyperthyroidism and ophthalmopathy. RNA transcripts gave rise to amplified TCR beta CDR3 regions. HTBI primers were the set used in a first-round RT-PCR of the TCR CDR3. TCRdb re-analysed the multiplex PCR reads in MiXCR, keeping a single row per CDR3 protein. The data show a few hundred thousand distinct CDR3 sequences, around 23% seen once. The sequenced material came from blood. The receptors shown here come from a woman between 45 and 60 years old with Graves' hyperthyroidism.

This clonotype was observed many times. V gene TRBV28 combines with J gene TRBJ2-6; no clear D gene. The V gene lost 5 bases and the J gene lost 4 bases, with 12 bases spanning the gap. The CDR3 is 15 amino acids. Germline V CDR1 and CDR2: MDHEN, SYDVKM. This CDR3 is CASSTLRRGANVLTF. The CDR3 DNA is TGTGCCAGCAGTACGCTCCGGAGAGGGGCCAACGTCCTGACTTTC.

This clonotype was counted a few times. This sequence joins TRBV27 and TRBJ2-6; TRBD2 is a possible D gene (6 bases). Germline CDR1 is MNHEY and CDR2 is SMNVEV (reference sequence). The CDR3 runs to 12 residues. Trimming cost V 8 bases and J 8 bases, with 10 bases left between them. The CDR3 reads CASGGFTNVLTF. The CDR3 nucleotides read TGTGCCAGCGGAGGGTTTACCAACGTCCTGACTTTC.

This clonotype was seen many times. The rearrangement uses TRBV6-2 or TRBV6-3 and TRBJ1-4; no definite D call. CDR3 length: 15 residues. Trimming shortened V by 6 bases and J by 7 bases, and 18 bases separated the two germline ends. Germline CDR1 and CDR2: MNHEY and SVGEGT. The CDR3 nucleotides are TGTGCCAGCAGAAAGACCGCCCTCGAGAGTGAAAAACTGTTTTTT. Residues: CASRKTALESEKLFF.

This clonotype was seen ten or more times. The chain uses TRBV2 and TRBJ1-5, with 10 bases identical to TRBD1. CDR3 length equals 16 residues. After removal of 5 bases from V and 0 bases from J, the junction contained 4 bases not matched to a gene. Germline-derived CDR1 and CDR2 are SNHLY and FYNNEI. CDR3 sequence reads: CASSRTGGDSNQPQHF. The CDR3 DNA follows: TGTGCCAGCAGTCGGACAGGGGGAGATAGCAATCAGCCCCAGCATTTT.

This clonotype was detected many times. The V gene is TRBV7-8, the J gene TRBJ1-2; possible D gene TRBD1, 5 bases. The CDR3 covers 15 residues. Trimming took 3 bases from V and 3 from J, leaving 14 bases between them. The germline gives CDR1 SGHVS, CDR2 FQNEAQ. The CDR3 sequence: CASSFSEGHHYGYTF. The CDR3 region has the DNA TGTGCCAGCAGCTTCTCCGAAGGACACCACTATGGCTACACCTTC.

This clonotype has only a few counts. The rearrangement joins TRBV15 to TRBJ2-3; 10 bases match TRBD2. The CDR3 loop spans 17 amino acids. The ends lost 2 bases at V and 2 bases at J; junction bases unmatched: 7. In germline, CDR1 is LNHNV, CDR2 YYDKDF (reference sequence). CDR3 sequence reads: CATSRFPAGGNTDTQYF. As DNA, the CDR3 is TGTGCCACCAGCAGATTCCCAGCGGGAGGGAACACAGATACGCAGTATTTT.

This clonotype was picked up many times. The chain carries TRBV2 and TRBJ1-4, with D unclear. The CDR3 totals 12 residues. The V and J ends lost 6 bases and 0 bases respectively, with 2 bases between them. Germline V gives CDR1 SNHLY, CDR2 FYNNEI. The CDR3 sequence: CASSPTNEKLFF. The CDR3 coding sequence is TGTGCCAGCAGCCCAACTAATGAAAAACTGTTTTTT.

In this sample, this clonotype turned up once. The chain couples TRBV15 to TRBJ2-2; D not resolved. Germline lookup yields CDR1 LNHNV and CDR2 YYDKDF (reference sequence). Trimming removed 0 bases at V and 5 bases at J, with 10 bases between. The CDR3 covers 15 residues. The CDR3 region is CATSRDRLETGELFF. In DNA, the CDR3 is TGTGCCACCAGCAGAGATCGGTTGGAAACCGGGGAGCTGTTTTTT.

This clonotype has a handful of counts. The rearrangement joins TRBV6-2 or TRBV6-3 to TRBJ2-1, with D uncertain. The V end lost 8 bases, the J end lost 2 bases, and 10 bases lay between the germline ends. The CDR3 extends over 13 amino acids. The germline CDR1 and CDR2 sequences are MNHEY and SVGEGT. For the CDR3, the DNA is TGTGCCAGCTTGTGGCGCACCTACAATGAGCAGTTCTTC. The encoded protein is CASLWRTYNEQFF.

This chain connects TRBV11-3 to TRBJ2-1; D call uncertain. Deletions cut 0 bases from V and 8 bases from J, with 11 bases between. Per germline, CDR1 SGHNT and CDR2 YENEEA. The CDR3 covers 14 residues. In nucleotides, the CDR3 is TGTGCCAGCAGCTTAGATCCTGTGAACTATGAGCAGTTCTTC. Its protein is CASSLDPVNYEQFF.

At least ten counts were recorded for this clonotype. The gene calls are TRBV10-3 and TRBJ2-7, with D perhaps matching TRBD2 (7 bases). The length of the CDR3 is 15 residues. V gave up 0 bases and J gave up 6 bases, with 15 bases separating them. Germline CDR1 and CDR2: ENHRY and SYGVKD. DNA of the CDR3: TGTGCCATCAGTGAGTCGGGGGGGCTACGCGGCGAGCAGTACTTC. Its protein product is CAISESGGLRGEQYF.

Ten or more counts support this clonotype. The chain's CDR3 is CSGGDREGGEAFF. The DNA for the CDR3 is TGCAGCGGAGGGGACAGGGAGGGTGGTGAAGCTTTCTTT. The rearrangement joins TRBV29-1 to TRBJ1-1, with TRBD1 identical over 9 bases. Germline V gene data show CDR1 as SQVTM and CDR2 as ANQGSEA. With V trimmed by 7 bases and J by 7 bases, 10 bases remained unmatched. This CDR3 contains 13 residues.

This clonotype was seen ten or more times. The V call is TRBV20-1, the J call TRBJ2-5; D not resolved. Germline values: CDR1 DFQATT, CDR2 SNEGSKA (reference sequence). V dropped 0 bases and J dropped 6 bases, with 11 bases sitting between them. This CDR3 comprises 13 residues. In nucleotides, the CDR3 is TGCAGTGCTAGAGATCCCGCTTCCAAGACCCAGTACTTC. This translates into CSARDPASKTQYF.

This clonotype was detected many times. The chain recombines TRBV12-3 or TRBV12-4 with TRBJ2-7; D uncertain. The CDR3 spans 12 residues. V lost 1 base to trimming and J lost 5 bases, with 6 bases between them. The DNA of the CDR3 is TGTGCCAGCAGTTTAGTCCGGAACGAGCAGTACTTC. Its protein product is CASSLVRNEQYF.

This clonotype has at least ten counts. The CDR3 here is CASSQGLAGAGDTQYF. CDR3 nucleotides: TGTGCCAGCAGCCAGGGACTAGCGGGGGCCGGAGATACGCAGTATTTT. The V call is TRBV7-9, the J call TRBJ2-3; 14 bases agree with TRBD2. V was pared by 5 bases and J by 5 bases, with 6 bases of the junction left unmatched. The CDR3 length is 16 residues. Germline V gene sequence: CDR1 SEHNR, CDR2 FQNEAQ (reference sequence). The entire variable domain, with the rest obtained from reference TRBV7-9 and TRBJ2-3, is as follows: DTGVSQNPRHKITKRGQNVTFRCDPISEHNRLYWYRQTLGQGPEFLTYFQNEAQLEKSRLLSDRFSAERPKGSFSTLEIQRTEQGDSAMYLCASSQGLAGAGDTQYFGPGTRLTVL.

This clonotype was recorded many times. The rearrangement joins TRBV11-2 to TRBJ2-7; TRBD1 matches at 9 bases. The ends lost 3 bases at V and 2 bases at J; junction bases unmatched: 11. The CDR3 spans 17 residues. From germline, CDR1 is SGHAT and CDR2 FQNNGV. The CDR3 spells CASSFKQGAFAPYEQYF. As DNA, the CDR3 is TGTGCCAGCAGCTTCAAACAGGGGGCGTTTGCCCCCTACGAGCAGTACTTC.

CDR3 protein: CAWSKAGQETQYF. CDR3 nucleotides: TGTGCCTGGAGTAAGGCAGGACAAGAGACCCAGTACTTC. This chain links TRBV30 with TRBJ2-5; D unclear. Germline CDR1 is GTSNPN and CDR2 is SVGIG (reference sequence). Deletions cut 2 bases from V and 2 bases from J, with 9 bases between. The CDR3 spans 13 residues.

The table lists this clonotype with many counts. CDR3: CSVHTGTSGRGVENEQFF. The CDR3 region has the DNA TGCAGTGTTCACACCGGGACTAGCGGGAGGGGAGTGGAGAATGAGCAGTTCTTC. V usage is TRBV20-1 and J usage is TRBJ2-1; 16 nucleotides match TRBD2. CDR1 is DFQATT, CDR2 SNEGSKA, per germline (reference sequence). The V segment lost 7 bases and the J segment 7 bases; nucleotides outside the gene matches: 16. The CDR3 has 18 residues.

This clonotype was counted many times. The J gene is TRBJ2-7, the V gene TRBV6-1; tentatively, D is TRBD1 or TRBD2 (7 bases each). CDR1 and CDR2 from the germline V gene are MNHNS and SASEGT. The CDR3 loop spans 14 amino acids. The ends were cut back, 7 bases at V and 6 bases at J, with 19 bases in the middle. Here the CDR3 DNA reads TGTGCCAGCACGCCAGGGGGAGGGCTGAGCGAGCAGTACTTC. Encoded protein: CASTPGGGLSEQYF.

This clonotype was observed at least ten times. V gene TRBV7-3 combines with J gene TRBJ2-7, with 11 positions matching TRBD2. The CDR3 contains 14 residues. Trimming removed 8 bases from V and 4 bases from J; junction bases left unmatched: 7. CDR1 and CDR2 from the germline V gene are SGHTA and FQGTGA. Written as DNA, the CDR3 is TGTGCCAGCGGTCCCGGGACTAGCGGTTACGAGCAGTACTTC. This codes for CASGPGTSGYEQYF.

This clonotype turned up a few times. This chain connects TRBV5-1 to TRBJ1-5; D perhaps matches TRBD1 (6 bases). The V gene's germline CDR1 is SGHRS and CDR2 YFSETQ. Between the trimmed V and J ends, which lost 0 bases and 3 bases, there was a span of 10 bases. The CDR3 is 15 residues long. CDR3 DNA sequence: TGCGCCAGCAGCTTGGAAACAGGGACCAATCAGCCCCAGCATTTT. Translating it yields CASSLETGTNQPQHF. Drawing the rest from reference TRBV5-1 and TRBJ1-5, the complete variable domain is KAGVTQTPRYLIKTRGQQVTLSCSPISGHRSVSWYQQTPGQGLQFLFEYFSETQRNKGNFPGRFSGRQFSNSRSEMNVSTLELGDSALYLCASSLETGTNQPQHFGDGTRLSIL.

This clonotype was detected many times. The genes are TRBV30 and TRBJ2-1; D call uncertain. The CDR3 covers 15 residues. In germline, CDR1 is GTSNPN, CDR2 SVGIG (reference sequence). V lost 7 bases to trimming and J lost 1 base, with 17 bases between them. CDR3 loop: CASTNPSRSYNEQFF. The CDR3, as DNA: TGTGCCTCCACGAACCCTTCACGGTCCTACAATGAGCAGTTCTTC.

Worth noting for this clonotype: A much larger clone is a single base away; this may be a read error. The gene calls are TRBV3-1 and TRBJ2-4, with D unresolved. The CDR3 loop spans 15 amino acids. Germline V gene lookup returns CDR1 LGHDT and CDR2 YNNKEL (reference sequence). V was pared by 4 bases and J by 1 base, with 11 bases between. CDR3: CASSRYARAKNIQYF. The DNA of the CDR3 is TGTGCCAGCAGCCGATATGCCCGGGCCAAAAACATTCAGTACTTC.

This clonotype came up many times. V is TRBV10-2 and J is TRBJ1-1; TRBD1 is a possible D gene (6 bases). V dropped 3 bases and J dropped 1 base, with 18 bases sitting between them. This CDR3 comprises 17 residues. CDR1 WSHSY and CDR2 SAAADI come from the germline V gene. CDR3 loop: CASSEGRGLRRNTEAFF. The DNA of the CDR3 is TGCGCCAGCAGTGAAGGTCGGGGGCTACGAAGGAACACTGAAGCTTTCTTT.

In its sample, this clonotype was seen many times. This chain links TRBV6-1 with TRBJ1-1; D unclear. The CDR3 runs to 13 residues. The V gene's germline CDR1 is MNHNS and CDR2 SASEGT. Trimming cost V 7 bases and J 1 base, with 10 bases left between them. The CDR3 loop reads CASTVQQNTEAFF. The CDR3 DNA sequence: TGTGCCAGCACCGTACAGCAGAACACTGAAGCTTTCTTT.